The sequence of this T cell receptor (beta chain) was determined in a study of OX40 agonist ivuxolimab in advanced cancers. Generated by immunoSEQ multiplex PCR, the TCRdb table keeps only in-frame clones and is missing some. The repertoire consists of about 19,000 clones, with approximately 78% occurring once and the leading ten covering roughly 30%. This clone is a singleton in its sample. V gave up 1 base and J gave up 7 bases, with 13 bases separating them. This CDR3 is 15 amino acids long. Germline CDR1 is MGHRA and CDR2 is YSYEKL. The source material was CD4+ or CD8+ T cells sorted from blood, sampled in a trial of the OX40 agonist ivuxolimab. The receptor was derived from an adult with an advanced solid tumor such as melanoma, head and neck, liver or kidney cancer. This chain links TRBV4-1 with TRBJ2-2; D possibly corresponds to TRBD2 (6 bases). CDR3 loop: CASSQVVAGGGELFF. DNA of the CDR3: TGCGCCAGCAGCCAAGTGGTCGCCGGGGGCGGGGAGCTGTTTTTT.